A single sample is the source of the 7 T cell receptor beta chains below, sequenced in a study of blood T cell repertoires in COVID-19. Generated by immunoSEQ multiplex PCR, the TCRdb table keeps only in-frame clones and is missing some. The sample lists approximately 260,000 clones, roughly 82% occurring once. Sequencing was carried out using peripheral blood. These receptors came from an elderly woman with active or convalescent COVID-19.

This clone was seen a single time. The CDR3 bases are TGTGCCAGCAGCCCACGTTACGCAGGGGTCCTAGCAACTAATGAAAAACTGTTTTTT. Amino acid sequence: CASSPRYAGVLATNEKLFF. The chain combines TRBV5-6 with TRBJ1-4; D might be TRBD1 (6 bases). CDR1 is SGHDT, CDR2 YYEEEE, per germline. V lost 4 bases to trimming and J lost 0 bases, with 22 bases between them. The CDR3 has 19 amino acids.

The CDR3, as DNA: TGTGCCAGCAGTTATTCCGGCCGACTAGCGGTGAACTACGAGCAGTACTTC. Translation: CASSYSGRLAVNYEQYF. The chain is built from TRBV6-2 or TRBV6-3 and TRBJ2-7; 9 nucleotides line up with TRBD2. V dropped 3 bases and J dropped 3; count of bases not matched to a gene: 12. The CDR3 sequence is 17 residues long. Germline V CDR1 and CDR2: MNHEY, SVGEGT.

This chain joins TRBV15 and TRBJ1-1, with D perhaps TRBD1 (5 bases). The germline V gene has CDR1 LNHNV and CDR2 YYDKDF (reference sequence). The CDR3 length is 14 residues. V was trimmed by 0 bases and J by 12 bases, leaving 17 bases between them. The CDR3 DNA reads as TGTGCCACCAGCAGAGAACGGAATACCGCGGGACCTTTCTTT. Protein sequence: CATSRERNTAGPFF. The full variable domain, completed using reference TRBV15 and TRBJ1-1, is DAMVIQNPRYQVTQFGKPVTLSCSQTLNHNVMYWYQQKSSQAPKLLFHYYDKDFNNEADTPDNFQSRRPNTSFCFLDIRSPGLGDTAMYLCATSRERNTAGPFFGQGTRLTVV.

This chain joins TRBV2 and TRBJ2-2; maybe TRBD1 (5 bases). V lost 4 bases, J lost 2 bases, and 8 bases lay in between. Germline CDR1 SNHLY, CDR2 FYNNEI. The CDR3 contains 14 residues. CDR3 loop: CASSGQINTGELFF. The CDR3 bases are TGTGCCAGCAGTGGACAGATAAACACCGGGGAGCTGTTTTTT.

The CDR3 spells CSASWYTLSYEQYF. For the CDR3, the DNA is TGCAGTGCTAGTTGGTACACCCTCTCCTACGAGCAGTACTTC. The gene calls are TRBV20-1 and TRBJ2-7, with unresolved D. V was pared by 3 bases and J by 0 bases, with 12 bases between. This CDR3 region has 14 residues. CDR1 and CDR2 (germline): DFQATT, SNEGSKA (reference sequence).

The chain is built from TRBV4-2 and TRBJ2-1; 8 bases agree with TRBD2. The CDR3 consists of 16 residues. J lost 4 bases, V lost 0 bases, and 5 bases had no gene match. CDR1 is LGHNA and CDR2 is YNFKEQ in the germline V gene. This CDR3 reads CASSQDIAGLYNEQFF. CDR3 DNA sequence: TGTGCCAGCAGCCAAGATATAGCGGGACTATACAATGAGCAGTTCTTC.

The chain couples TRBV15 to TRBJ2-5; no clear D gene. CDR3 length: 13 residues. V lost 1 base, J lost 5 bases, and 8 bases lay in between. CDR1 and CDR2 (germline): LNHNV, YYDKDF (reference sequence). This CDR3 reads CATSRGERETQYF. The CDR3 DNA follows: TGTGCCACCAGCAGAGGAGAGAGGGAGACCCAGTACTTC.